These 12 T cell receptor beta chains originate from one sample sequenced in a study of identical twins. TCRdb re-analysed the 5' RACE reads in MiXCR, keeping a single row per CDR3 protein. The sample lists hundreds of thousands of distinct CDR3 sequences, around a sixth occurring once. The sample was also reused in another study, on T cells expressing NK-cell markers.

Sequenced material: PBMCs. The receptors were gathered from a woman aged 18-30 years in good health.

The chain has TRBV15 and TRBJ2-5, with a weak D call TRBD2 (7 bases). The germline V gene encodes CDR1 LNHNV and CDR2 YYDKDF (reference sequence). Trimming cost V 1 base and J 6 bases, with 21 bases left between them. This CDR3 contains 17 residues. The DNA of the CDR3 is TGTGCCACCAGCAGAGTAGGGGGGGCGGATATCGGAAAGACCCAGTACTTC. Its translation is CATSRVGGADIGKTQYF.

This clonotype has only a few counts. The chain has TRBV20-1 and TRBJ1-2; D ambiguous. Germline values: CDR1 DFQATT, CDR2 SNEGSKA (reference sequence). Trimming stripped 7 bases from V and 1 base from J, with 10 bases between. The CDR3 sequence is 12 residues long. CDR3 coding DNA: TGCAGTGTAACCGGGAGTAACTATGGCTACACCTTC. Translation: CSVTGSNYGYTF.

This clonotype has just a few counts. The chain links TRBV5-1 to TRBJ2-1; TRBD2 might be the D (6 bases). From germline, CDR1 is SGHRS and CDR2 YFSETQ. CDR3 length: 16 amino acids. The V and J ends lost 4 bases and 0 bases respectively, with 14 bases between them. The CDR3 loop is CASSGGTFSSYNEQFF. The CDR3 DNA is TGCGCCAGCAGCGGAGGGACTTTCAGCTCCTACAATGAGCAGTTCTTC.

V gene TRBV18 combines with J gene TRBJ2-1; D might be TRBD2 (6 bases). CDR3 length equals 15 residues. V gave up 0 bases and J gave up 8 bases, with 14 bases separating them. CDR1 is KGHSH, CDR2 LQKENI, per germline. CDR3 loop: CASSPPWGGRDEQFF. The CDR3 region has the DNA TGTGCCAGCTCACCACCGTGGGGAGGTCGCGATGAGCAGTTCTTC.

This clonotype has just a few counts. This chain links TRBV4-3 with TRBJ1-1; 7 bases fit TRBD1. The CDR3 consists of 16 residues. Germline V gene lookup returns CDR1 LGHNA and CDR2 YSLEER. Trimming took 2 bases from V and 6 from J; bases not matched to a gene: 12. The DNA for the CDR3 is TGCGCCAGCAGCCAATTGACAGGGTGGTCCGACGCTGAAGCTTTCTTT. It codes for CASSQLTGWSDAEAFF.

The CDR3 DNA reads as TGTGCCAGCACTAAACGGGGGGGCACAGATACGCAGTATTTT. It yields the protein CASTKRGGTDTQYF. The chain uses TRBV6-1 and TRBJ2-3, with 7 bases identical to TRBD2. Unmatched junction bases numbered 5, after V lost 7 bases and J lost 1 base. This CDR3 is 14 amino acids long. Looked up from germline, CDR1 is MNHNS and CDR2 is SASEGT.

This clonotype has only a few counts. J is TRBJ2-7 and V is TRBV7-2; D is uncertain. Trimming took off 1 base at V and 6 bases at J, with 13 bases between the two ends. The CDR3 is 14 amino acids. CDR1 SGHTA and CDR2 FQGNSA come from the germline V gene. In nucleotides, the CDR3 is TGTGCCAGCAGCTTAGGGGGTCCCAGGTTCGAGCAGTACTTC. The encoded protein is CASSLGGPRFEQYF.

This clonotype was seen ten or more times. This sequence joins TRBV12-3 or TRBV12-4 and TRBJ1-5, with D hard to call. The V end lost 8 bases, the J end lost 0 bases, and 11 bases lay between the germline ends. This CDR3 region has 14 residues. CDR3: CASGSTYSNQPQHF. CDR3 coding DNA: TGTGCCAGCGGGTCCACCTATAGCAATCAGCCCCAGCATTTT.

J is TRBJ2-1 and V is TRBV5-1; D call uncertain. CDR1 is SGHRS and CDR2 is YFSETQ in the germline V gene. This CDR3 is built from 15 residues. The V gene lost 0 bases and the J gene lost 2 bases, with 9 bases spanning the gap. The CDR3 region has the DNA TGCGCCAGCAGCTTGGATGGGAACGCCTACAATGAGCAGTTCTTC. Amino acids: CASSLDGNAYNEQFF.

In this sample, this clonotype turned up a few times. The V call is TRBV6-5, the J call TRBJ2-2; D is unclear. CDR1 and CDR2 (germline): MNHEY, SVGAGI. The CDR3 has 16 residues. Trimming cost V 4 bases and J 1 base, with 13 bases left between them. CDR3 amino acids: CASSWKGIGNTGELFF. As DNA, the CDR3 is TGTGCCAGCAGTTGGAAGGGAATCGGGAACACCGGGGAGCTGTTTTTT.

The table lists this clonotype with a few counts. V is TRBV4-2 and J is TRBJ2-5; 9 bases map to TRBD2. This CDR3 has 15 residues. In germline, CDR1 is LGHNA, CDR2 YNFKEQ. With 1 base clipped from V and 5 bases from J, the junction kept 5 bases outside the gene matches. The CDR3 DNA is TGTGCCAGCAGCCAAGCGCGGGGGGGCGTCGAGACCCAGTACTTC. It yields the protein CASSQARGGVETQYF.

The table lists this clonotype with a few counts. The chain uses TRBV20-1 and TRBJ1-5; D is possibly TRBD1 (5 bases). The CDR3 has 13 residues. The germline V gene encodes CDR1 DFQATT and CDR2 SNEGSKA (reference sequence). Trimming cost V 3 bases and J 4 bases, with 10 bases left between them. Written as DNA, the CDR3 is TGCAGTGCTAGCCCAGGGAGAAATCAGCCCCAGCATTTT. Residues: CSASPGRNQPQHF.